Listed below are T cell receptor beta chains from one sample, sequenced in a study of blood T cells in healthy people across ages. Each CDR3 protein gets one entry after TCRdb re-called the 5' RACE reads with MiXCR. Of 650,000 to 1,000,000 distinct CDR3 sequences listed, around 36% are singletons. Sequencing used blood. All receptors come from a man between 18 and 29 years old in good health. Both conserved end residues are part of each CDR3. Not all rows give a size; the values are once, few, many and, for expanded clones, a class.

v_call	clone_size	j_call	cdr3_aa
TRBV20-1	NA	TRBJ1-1	CSARVARRQGRAYTEAFF
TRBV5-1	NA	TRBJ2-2	CASSRNAGNTGELFF
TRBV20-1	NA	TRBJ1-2	CSAQPRGWNYGYTF
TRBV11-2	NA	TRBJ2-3	CASSLVSGVPDTQYF
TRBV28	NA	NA	CASSTTSGGGPYNEQYF
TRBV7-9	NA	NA	CASSSQAGGHQETQYF
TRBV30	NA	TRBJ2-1	CAWSVRSGHNEQFF
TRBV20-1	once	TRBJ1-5	CSARTGGGSYSNQPQHF
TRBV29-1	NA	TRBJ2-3	CSPEPHFGTDTQYF
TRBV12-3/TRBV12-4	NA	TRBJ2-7	CASGSRGTGVHEQYF
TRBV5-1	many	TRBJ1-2	CASSPYRGNYGYTF
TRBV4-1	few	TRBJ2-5	CASSQDESRGHRNEQYF
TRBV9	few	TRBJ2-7	CASSVDGTNTYEQYF
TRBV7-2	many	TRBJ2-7	CASTIGTNSYEQYF
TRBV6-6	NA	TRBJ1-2	CASSYSEGNYGYTF
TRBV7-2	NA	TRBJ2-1	CASSFTGPWNEQFF
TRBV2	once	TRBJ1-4	CASSEGGATNEKLFF
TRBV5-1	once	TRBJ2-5	CASSGGLAGGPNGDEQYF
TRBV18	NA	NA	CASSPLAVYEQYF